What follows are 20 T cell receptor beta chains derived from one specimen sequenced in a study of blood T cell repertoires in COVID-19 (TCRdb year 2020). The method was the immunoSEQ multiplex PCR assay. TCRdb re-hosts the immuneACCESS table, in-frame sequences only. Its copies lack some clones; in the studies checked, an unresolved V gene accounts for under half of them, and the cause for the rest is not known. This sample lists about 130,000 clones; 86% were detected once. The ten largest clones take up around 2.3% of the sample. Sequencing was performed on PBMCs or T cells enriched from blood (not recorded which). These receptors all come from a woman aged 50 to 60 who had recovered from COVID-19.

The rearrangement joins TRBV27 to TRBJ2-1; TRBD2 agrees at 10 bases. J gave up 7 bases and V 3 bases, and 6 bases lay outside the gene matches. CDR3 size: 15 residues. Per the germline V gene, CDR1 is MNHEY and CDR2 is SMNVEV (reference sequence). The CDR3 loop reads CASSFASGGGNEQFF. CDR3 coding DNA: TGTGCCAGCAGTTTTGCCAGCGGGGGGGGGAATGAGCAGTTCTTC.

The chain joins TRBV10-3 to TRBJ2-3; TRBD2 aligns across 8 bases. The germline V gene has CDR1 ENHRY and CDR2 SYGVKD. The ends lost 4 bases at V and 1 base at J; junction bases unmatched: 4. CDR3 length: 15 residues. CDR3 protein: CAISGGAGGTDTQYF. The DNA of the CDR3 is TGTGCCATCAGTGGAGGAGCGGGGGGCACAGATACGCAGTATTTT.

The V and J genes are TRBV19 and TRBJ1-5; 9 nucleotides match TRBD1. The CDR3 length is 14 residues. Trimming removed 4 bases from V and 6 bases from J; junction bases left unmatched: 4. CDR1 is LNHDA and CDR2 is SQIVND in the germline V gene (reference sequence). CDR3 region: CASSTTGGGQPQHF. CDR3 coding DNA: TGTGCCAGTAGTACGACAGGGGGGGGTCAGCCCCAGCATTTT.

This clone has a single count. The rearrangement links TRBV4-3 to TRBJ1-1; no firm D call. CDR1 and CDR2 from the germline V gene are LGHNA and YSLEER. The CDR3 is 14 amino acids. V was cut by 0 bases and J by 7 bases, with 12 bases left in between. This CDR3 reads CASSQDLNRDEAFF. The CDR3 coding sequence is TGCGCCAGCAGCCAAGATCTGAACCGGGATGAAGCTTTCTTT.

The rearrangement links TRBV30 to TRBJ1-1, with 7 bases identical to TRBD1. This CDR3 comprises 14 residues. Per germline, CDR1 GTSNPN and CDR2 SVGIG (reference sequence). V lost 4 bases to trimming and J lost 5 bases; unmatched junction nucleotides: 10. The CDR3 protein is CAWTFDRAGTEAFF. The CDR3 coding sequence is TGTGCCTGGACTTTTGACAGGGCTGGTACTGAAGCTTTCTTT.

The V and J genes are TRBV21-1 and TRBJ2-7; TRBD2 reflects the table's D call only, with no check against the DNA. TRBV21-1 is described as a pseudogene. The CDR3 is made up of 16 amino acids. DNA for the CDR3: TGTGCCAGCAGCAAACCCCGGGTGGCCCACTCTTACGAGCAGTACTTC. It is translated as CASSKPRVAHSYEQYF.

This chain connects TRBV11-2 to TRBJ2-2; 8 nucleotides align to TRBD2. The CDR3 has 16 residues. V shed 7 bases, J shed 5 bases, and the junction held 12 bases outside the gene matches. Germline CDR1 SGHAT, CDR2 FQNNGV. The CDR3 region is CASTNGGAPGTGELFF. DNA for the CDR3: TGTGCCAGCACCAACGGGGGGGCGCCGGGGACCGGGGAGCTGTTTTTT.

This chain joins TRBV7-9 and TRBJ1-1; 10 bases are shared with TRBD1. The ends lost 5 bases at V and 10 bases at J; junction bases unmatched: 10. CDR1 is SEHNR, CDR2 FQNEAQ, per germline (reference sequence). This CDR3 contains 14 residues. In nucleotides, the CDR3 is TGTGCCAGCAGCGCAGAGGGGACAGGGGCAGGAGCTTTCTTT. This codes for CASSAEGTGAGAFF.

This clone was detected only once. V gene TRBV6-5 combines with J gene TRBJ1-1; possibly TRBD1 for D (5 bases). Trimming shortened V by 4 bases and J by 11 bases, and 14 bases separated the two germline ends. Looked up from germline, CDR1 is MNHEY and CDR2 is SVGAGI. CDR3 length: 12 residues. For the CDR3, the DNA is TGTGCCAGCAGTTTCTCGGCAGGGTGGGCTTTCTTT. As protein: CASSFSAGWAFF.

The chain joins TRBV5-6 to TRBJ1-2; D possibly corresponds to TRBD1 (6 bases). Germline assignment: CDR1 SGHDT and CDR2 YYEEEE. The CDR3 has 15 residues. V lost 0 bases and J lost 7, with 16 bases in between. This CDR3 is CASSLGSRTVSGYTF. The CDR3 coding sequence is TGTGCCAGCAGCTTGGGTAGTAGGACAGTTTCTGGCTACACCTTC.

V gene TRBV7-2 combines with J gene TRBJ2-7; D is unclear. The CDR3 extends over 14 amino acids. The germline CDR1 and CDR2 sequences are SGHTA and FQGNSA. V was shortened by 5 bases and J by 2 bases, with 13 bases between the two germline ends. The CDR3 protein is CASSVRVATYEQYF. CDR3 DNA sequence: TGTGCCAGCAGCGTTAGAGTTGCGACCTACGAGCAGTACTTC.

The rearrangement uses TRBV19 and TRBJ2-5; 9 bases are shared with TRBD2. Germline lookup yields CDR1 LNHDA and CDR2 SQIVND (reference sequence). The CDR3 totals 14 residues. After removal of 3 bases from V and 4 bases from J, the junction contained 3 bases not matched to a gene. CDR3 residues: CASSIGGGAETQYF. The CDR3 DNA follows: TGTGCCAGTAGTATCGGCGGGGGGGCAGAGACCCAGTACTTC.

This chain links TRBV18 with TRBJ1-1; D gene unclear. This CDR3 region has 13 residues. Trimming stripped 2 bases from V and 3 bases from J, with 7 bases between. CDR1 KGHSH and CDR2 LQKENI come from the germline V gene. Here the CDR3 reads CASSPIFDTEAFF. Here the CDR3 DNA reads TGTGCCAGCTCACCAATCTTCGACACTGAAGCTTTCTTT.

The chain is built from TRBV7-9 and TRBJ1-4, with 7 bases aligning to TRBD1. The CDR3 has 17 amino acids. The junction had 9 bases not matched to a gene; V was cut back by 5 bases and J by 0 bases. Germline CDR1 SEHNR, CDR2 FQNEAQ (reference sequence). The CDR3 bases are TGTGCCAGCAGCCGAGGCGGAGACAGGGCAACTAATGAAAAACTGTTTTTT. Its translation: CASSRGGDRATNEKLFF.

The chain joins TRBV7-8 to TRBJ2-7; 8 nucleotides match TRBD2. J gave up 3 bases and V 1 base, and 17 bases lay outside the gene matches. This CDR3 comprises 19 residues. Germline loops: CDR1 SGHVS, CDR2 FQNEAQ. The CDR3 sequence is CASSLVGAAGGRPSYEQYF. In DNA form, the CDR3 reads TGTGCCAGCAGCTTAGTGGGAGCGGCGGGGGGCCGCCCGAGCTACGAGCAGTACTTC.

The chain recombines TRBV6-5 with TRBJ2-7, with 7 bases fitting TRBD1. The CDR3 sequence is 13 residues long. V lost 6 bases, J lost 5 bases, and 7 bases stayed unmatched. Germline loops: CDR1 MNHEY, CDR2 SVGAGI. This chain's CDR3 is CASSRQGIHEQYF. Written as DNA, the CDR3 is TGTGCCAGCAGCCGACAGGGTATCCACGAGCAGTACTTC.

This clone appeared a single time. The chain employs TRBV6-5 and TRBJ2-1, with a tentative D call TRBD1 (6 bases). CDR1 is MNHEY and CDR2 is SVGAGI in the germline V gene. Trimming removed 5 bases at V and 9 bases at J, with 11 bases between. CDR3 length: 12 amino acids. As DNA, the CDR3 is TGTGCCAGCAGTCCACAGGGCCCTGAGCAGTTCTTC. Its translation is CASSPQGPEQFF.

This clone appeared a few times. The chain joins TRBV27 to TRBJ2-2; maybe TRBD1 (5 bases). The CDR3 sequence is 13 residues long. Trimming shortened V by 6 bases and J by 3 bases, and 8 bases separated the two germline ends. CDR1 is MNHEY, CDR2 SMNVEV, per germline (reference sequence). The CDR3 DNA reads TGTGCCAGCAGAGGACATTACACCGGGGAGCTGTTTTTT. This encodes CASRGHYTGELFF.

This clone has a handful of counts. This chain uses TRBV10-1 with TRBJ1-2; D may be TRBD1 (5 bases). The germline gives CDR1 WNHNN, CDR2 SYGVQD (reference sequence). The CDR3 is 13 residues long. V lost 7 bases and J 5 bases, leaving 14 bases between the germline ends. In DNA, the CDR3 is TGCGCCAGCACGGGGGTGGCGGGTTATGGCTACACCTTC. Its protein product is CASTGVAGYGYTF.

DNA of the CDR3: TGCAGCGTTGATGTCACTAGCGGGGGGGCCGGTGAGCAGTTCTTC. It is translated as CSVDVTSGGAGEQFF. V gene TRBV29-1 combines with J gene TRBJ2-1; 13 bases map to TRBD2. Trimming at V came to 3 bases and at J to 9 bases, leaving 8 bases not matched to a gene. The CDR3 totals 15 residues. Per the germline V gene, CDR1 is SQVTM and CDR2 is ANQGSEA.